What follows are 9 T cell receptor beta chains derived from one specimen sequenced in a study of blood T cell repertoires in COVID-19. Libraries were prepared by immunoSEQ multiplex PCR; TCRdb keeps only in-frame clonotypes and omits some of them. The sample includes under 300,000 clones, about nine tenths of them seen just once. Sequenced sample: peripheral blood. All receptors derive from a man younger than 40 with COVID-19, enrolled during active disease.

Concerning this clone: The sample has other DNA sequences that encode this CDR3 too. CDR3 sequence: CASSDQRGDTQYF. The CDR3 DNA follows: TGTGCCAGCAGTGACCAACGGGGAGATACGCAGTATTTT. The chain joins TRBV6-4 to TRBJ2-3; possible D gene TRBD2, 5 bases. This CDR3 is 13 amino acids long. From germline, CDR1 is MRHNA and CDR2 SNTAGT. V was cut by 2 bases and J by 5 bases, with 8 bases left in between.

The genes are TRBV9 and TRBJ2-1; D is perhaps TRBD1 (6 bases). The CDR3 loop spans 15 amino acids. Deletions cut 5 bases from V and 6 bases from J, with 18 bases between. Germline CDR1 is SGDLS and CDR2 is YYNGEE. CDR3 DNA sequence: TGTGCCAGCAGTATACGACAGGACCCCACCAATGAGCAGTTCTTC. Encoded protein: CASSIRQDPTNEQFF.

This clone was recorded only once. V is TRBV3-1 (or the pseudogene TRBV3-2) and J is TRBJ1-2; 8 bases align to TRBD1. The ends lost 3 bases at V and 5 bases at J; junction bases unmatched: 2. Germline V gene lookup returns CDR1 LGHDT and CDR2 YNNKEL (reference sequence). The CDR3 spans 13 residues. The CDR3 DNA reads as TGTGCCAGCAGCCACGGGACAGGATATGGCTACACCTTC. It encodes CASSHGTGYGYTF.

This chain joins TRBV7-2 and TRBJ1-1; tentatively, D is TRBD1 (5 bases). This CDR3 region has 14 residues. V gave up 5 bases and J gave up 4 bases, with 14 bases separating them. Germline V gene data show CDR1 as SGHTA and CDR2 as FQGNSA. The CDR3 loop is CASSQHPGPTEAFF. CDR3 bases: TGTGCCAGCAGCCAACACCCAGGGCCCACTGAAGCTTTCTTT. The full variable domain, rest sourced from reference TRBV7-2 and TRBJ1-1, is GAGVSQSPSNKVTEKGKDVELRCDPISGHTALYWYRQSLGQGLEFLIYFQGNSAPDKSGLPSDRFSAERTGGSVSTLTIQRTQQEDSAVYLCASSQHPGPTEAFFGQGTRLTVV.

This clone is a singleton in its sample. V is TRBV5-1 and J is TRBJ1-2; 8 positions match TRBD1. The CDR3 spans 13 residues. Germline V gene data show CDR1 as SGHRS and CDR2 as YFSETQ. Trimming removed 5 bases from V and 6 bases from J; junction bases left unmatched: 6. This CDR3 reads CASSLTGEDGYTF. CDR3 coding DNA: TGCGCCAGCAGTTTGACAGGGGAGGATGGCTACACCTTC.

The CDR3 here is CASSSDRRATYEQYF. The CDR3 DNA is TGTGCCAGCAGCAGTGACAGGAGAGCTACCTACGAGCAGTACTTC. V is TRBV7-2 and J is TRBJ2-7; D may be TRBD1 (6 bases). CDR3 length: 15 amino acids. The germline gives CDR1 SGHTA, CDR2 FQGNSA. With 5 bases removed from V and 2 bases from J, the gap between germline ends came to 16 bases.

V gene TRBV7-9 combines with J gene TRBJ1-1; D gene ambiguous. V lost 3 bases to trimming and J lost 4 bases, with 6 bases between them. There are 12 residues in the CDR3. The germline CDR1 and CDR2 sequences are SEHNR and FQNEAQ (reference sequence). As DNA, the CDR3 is TGTGCCAGCAGCTTGGGCATCACTGAAGCTTTCTTT. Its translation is CASSLGITEAFF.

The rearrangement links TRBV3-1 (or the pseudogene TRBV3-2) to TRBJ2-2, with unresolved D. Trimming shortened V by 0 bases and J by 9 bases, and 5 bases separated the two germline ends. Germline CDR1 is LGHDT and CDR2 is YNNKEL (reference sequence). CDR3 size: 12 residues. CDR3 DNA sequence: TGTGCCAGCAGCCAAGACTCTAGGGAGCTGTTTTTT. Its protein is CASSQDSRELFF.

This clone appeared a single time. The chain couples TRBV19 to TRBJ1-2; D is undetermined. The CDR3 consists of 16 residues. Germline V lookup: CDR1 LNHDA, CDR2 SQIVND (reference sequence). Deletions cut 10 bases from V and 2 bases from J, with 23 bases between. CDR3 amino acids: CATTTGGLLSNYGYTF. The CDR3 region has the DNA TGTGCCACTACAACCGGAGGCTTACTTTCCAACTATGGCTACACCTTC.